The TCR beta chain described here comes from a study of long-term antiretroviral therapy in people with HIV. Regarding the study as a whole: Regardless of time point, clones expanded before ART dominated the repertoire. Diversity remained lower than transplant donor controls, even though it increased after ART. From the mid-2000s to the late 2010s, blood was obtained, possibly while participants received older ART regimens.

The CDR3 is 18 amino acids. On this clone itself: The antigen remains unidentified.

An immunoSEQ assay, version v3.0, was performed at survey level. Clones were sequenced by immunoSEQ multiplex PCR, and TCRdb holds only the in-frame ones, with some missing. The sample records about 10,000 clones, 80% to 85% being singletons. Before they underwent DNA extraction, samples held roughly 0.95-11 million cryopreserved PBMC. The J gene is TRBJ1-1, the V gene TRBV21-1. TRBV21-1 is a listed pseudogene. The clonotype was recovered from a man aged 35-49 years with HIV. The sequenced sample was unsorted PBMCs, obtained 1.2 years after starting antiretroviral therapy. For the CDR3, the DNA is TGTGCCAGCAGCAAGGAAGGAAGAGGTCCCCGGGGGAATGGCGAAGCTTTCTTT. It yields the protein CASSKEGRGPRGNGEAFF.